This TCR beta chain was recorded in a study of Tregs in tolerant kidney transplant recipients. Study results and caveats: Activated donor B cell expansion appeared to reveal the most relevant donor-specific TCRbeta repertoire. The small number of patients limits these findings pending further validation. Biological reproducibility was not directly addressed in this study.

Turning to this clone: Its antigen is not known.

The CDR3 is 15 amino acids. The V and J ends lost 5 bases and 4 bases, in that order; junction bases with no gene match: 10. Looked up from germline, CDR1 is MGHRA and CDR2 is YSYEKL. Profiled with immunoSEQ multiplex PCR; TCRdb holds only in-frame clones, not every one. The sample has tens of thousands of clones, roughly 92% seen once. Unstimulated Tregs (CD4+CD25+CD127-) and CD4+CD25- non-Tregs were sorted from PBMCs. Sequenced material: CD8+ T cells from blood. This chain joins TRBV4-1 and TRBJ1-1; the match to TRBD1 covers 7 bases. The source of this sequence is a human donor in good health. The CDR3 here is CASSTYEAGGTEAFF. The CDR3, as DNA: TGCGCCAGCAGCACCTACGAGGCAGGGGGCACTGAAGCTTTCTTT.